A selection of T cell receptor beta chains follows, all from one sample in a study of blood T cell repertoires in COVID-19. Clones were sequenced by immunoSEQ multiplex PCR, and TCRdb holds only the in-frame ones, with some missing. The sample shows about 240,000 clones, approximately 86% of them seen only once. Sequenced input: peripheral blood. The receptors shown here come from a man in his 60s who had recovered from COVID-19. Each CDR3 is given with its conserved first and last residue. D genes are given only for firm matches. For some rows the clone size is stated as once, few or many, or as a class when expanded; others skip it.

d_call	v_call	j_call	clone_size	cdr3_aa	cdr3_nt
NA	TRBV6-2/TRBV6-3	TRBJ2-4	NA	CASSYGGKRGNIQYF	TGTGCCAGCAGTTACGGGGGGAAAAGAGGGAACATTCAGTACTTC
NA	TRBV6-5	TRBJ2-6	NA	CASSQGFSGANVLTF	TGTGCCAGCAGTCAGGGCTTCTCTGGGGCCAACGTCCTGACTTTC
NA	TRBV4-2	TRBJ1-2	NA	CASSQAYRETVGKGYTF	TGTGCCAGCAGCCAAGCGTATCGCGAGACAGTGGGGAAAGGCTACACCTTC
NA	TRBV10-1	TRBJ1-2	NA	CASSESRIYGYTF	TGCGCCAGCAGTGAGTCCAGGATCTATGGCTACACCTTC
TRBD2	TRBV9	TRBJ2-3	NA	CASSERTSGGTDTQYF	TGTGCCAGCAGCGAGAGGACTAGCGGGGGGACAGATACGCAGTATTTT
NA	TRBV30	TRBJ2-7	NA	CAYGRDIGQYF	TGTGCTTATGGACGGGACATTGGGCAGTACTTC
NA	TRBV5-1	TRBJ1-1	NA	CASSLEQVGAAFF	TGCGCCAGCAGCTTGGAACAGGTTGGGGCAGCTTTCTTT
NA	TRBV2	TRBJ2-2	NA	CASRAAGELFF	TGTGCCAGCAGGGCCGCCGGGGAGCTGTTTTTT
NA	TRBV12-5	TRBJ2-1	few	CASGLETNEQFF	TGTGCTAGTGGTTTGGAAACTAATGAGCAGTTCTTC
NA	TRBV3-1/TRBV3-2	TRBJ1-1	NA	CASSQDSLSSRRFSTEAFF	TGTGCCAGCAGCCAGGACAGTCTCAGCTCTCGTCGTTTCTCCACTGAAGCTTTCTTT
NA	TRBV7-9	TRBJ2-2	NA	CASGPNTGELFF	TGTGCCAGCGGGCCCAACACCGGGGAGCTGTTTTTT
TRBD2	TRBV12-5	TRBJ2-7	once	CASGPTSGGRSYEQYF	TGTGCTAGTGGCCCCACTAGCGGTGGGCGCTCCTACGAGCAGTACTTC
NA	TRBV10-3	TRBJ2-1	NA	CAISEYEVVYSDGQFF	TGTGCCATCAGTGAGTACGAGGTGGTGTATTCTGACGGGCAGTTCTTC
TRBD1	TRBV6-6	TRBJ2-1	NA	CASSYSRDSGSEQFF	TGTGCCAGCAGTTACTCGAGGGACAGTGGGTCGGAACAGTTCTTC
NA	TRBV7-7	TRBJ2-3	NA	CASSLQSTDTQYF	TGTGCCAGCAGCTTACAGAGCACAGATACGCAGTATTTT
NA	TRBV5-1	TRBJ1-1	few	CASSLVLGDFYPNTEAFF	TGCGCCAGCAGCTTGGTATTAGGGGACTTCTATCCGAACACTGAAGCTTTCTTT
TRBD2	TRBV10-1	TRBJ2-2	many	CASVIGGVRCTGELFF	TGCGCCAGCGTTATTGGGGGGGTTCGGTGTACCGGGGAGCTGTTTTTT
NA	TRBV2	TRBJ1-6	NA	CASSGRGSPNNSPLHF	TGTGCCAGCAGTGGAAGGGGAAGTCCAAATAATTCACCCCTCCACTTT
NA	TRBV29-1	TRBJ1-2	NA	CSVEPGSRGYTF	TGCAGCGTTGAGCCAGGGTCGCGTGGCTACACCTTC
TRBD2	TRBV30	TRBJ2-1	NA	CAWTLRGGGYNEQFF	TGTGCCTGGACCCTCCGTGGGGGGGGGTACAATGAGCAGTTCTTC
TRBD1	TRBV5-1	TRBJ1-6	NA	CASSLGQGKNSPLHF	TGCGCCAGCAGCTTGGGACAGGGAAAGAATTCACCCCTCCACTTT
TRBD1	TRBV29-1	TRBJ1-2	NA	CSVEDRDRGFGYTF	TGCAGCGTTGAAGATCGGGACAGGGGGTTTGGCTACACCTTC
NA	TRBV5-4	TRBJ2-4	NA	CASSSWGRAKNIQYF	TGTGCCAGCAGTTCTTGGGGGAGGGCCAAAAACATTCAGTACTTC
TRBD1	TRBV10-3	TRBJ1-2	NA	CAIKPGQGETTANYGYTF	TGTGCCATCAAACCGGGACAGGGAGAAACGACAGCTAACTATGGCTACACCTTC
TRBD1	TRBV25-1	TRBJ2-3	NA	CASSASTGGVDTQYF	TGTGCCAGCAGTGCTTCGACAGGGGGCGTAGATACGCAGTATTTT
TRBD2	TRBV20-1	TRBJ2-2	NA	CSASRPSIAGGITGELFF	TGCAGTGCTAGTCGACCCTCGATAGCGGGGGGGATCACCGGGGAGCTGTTTTTT
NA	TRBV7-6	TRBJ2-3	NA	CASSLSRVSTDTQYF	TGTGCCAGCAGCCTAAGCAGGGTTAGCACAGATACGCAGTATTTT
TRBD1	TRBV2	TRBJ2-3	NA	CASRVTGKDTQYF	TGTGCCAGCAGGGTGACAGGGAAAGATACGCAGTATTTT
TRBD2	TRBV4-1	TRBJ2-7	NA	CASSLQGTSGAYEQYF	TGCGCCAGCAGCCTCCAAGGGACTAGCGGGGCCTACGAGCAGTACTTC
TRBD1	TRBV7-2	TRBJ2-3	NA	CASSSGGTTDTQYF	TGTGCCAGCAGCTCAGGGGGTACCACAGATACGCAGTATTTT
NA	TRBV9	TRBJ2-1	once	CASSVVGGRGWRVDEQFF	TGTGCCAGCAGCGTAGTGGGAGGTCGGGGATGGAGGGTCGATGAGCAGTTCTTC
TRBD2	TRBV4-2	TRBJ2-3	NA	CASSQDGLAGGLISADTQYF	TGTGCCAGCAGCCAAGATGGACTAGCGGGGGGCCTGATCTCGGCAGATACGCAGTATTTT
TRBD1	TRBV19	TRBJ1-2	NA	CASSITGGSMSGYTF	TGTGCCAGTAGTATTACAGGGGGAAGTATGAGTGGCTACACCTTC
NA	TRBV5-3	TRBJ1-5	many	CARSPKLHRVSNQPQHF	TGTGCCAGAAGCCCCAAACTACACAGGGTTAGCAATCAGCCCCAGCATTTT
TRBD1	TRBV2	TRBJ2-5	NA	CASSDSLGQEWGETQYF	TGTGCCAGCAGCGACAGCCTGGGACAGGAATGGGGAGAGACCCAGTACTTC
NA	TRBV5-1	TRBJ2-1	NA	CASKAEAGSYNEQFF	TGCGCCAGTAAGGCTGAGGCCGGCTCCTACAATGAGCAGTTCTTC
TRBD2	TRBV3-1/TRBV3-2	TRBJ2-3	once	CASSLSSGGSADTQYF	TGTGCCAGCAGCCTCTCTAGCGGGGGTAGTGCAGATACGCAGTATTTT
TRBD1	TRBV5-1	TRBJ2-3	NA	CASTPQGVHTDTQYF	TGCGCCAGCACCCCACAGGGGGTCCACACAGATACGCAGTATTTT
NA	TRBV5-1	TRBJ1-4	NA	CASSMDGSKGGEKLFF	TGCGCCAGCAGCATGGACGGGTCTAAAGGTGGTGAAAAACTGTTTTTT